This TCR beta chain came from a study of cytomegalovirus exposure and HLA in healthy donors. The junction had 10 bases not matched to a gene; V was cut back by 7 bases and J by 8 bases. CDR3 length: 14 residues. From germline, CDR1 is MNHEY and CDR2 SMNVEV (reference sequence). This clone appeared a single time. PCR was performed using 60 Vbeta and 13 Jbeta primers. Some clones are missing from TCRdb's copy, which holds only in-frame ones; the method was immunoSEQ multiplex PCR. The data contain about 100,000 clones, approximately 80% of them singletons. The source of this sequence is a woman under 30 in good health and CMV-seropositive. The chain carries TRBV27 and TRBJ2-1; 8 bases are a match to TRBD2. Sequenced material: PBMCs. CDR3 in DNA: TGTGCCAGCATACAAACTAGCGGCGGGTATGAGCAGTTCTTC. This gives the protein CASIQTSGGYEQFF.